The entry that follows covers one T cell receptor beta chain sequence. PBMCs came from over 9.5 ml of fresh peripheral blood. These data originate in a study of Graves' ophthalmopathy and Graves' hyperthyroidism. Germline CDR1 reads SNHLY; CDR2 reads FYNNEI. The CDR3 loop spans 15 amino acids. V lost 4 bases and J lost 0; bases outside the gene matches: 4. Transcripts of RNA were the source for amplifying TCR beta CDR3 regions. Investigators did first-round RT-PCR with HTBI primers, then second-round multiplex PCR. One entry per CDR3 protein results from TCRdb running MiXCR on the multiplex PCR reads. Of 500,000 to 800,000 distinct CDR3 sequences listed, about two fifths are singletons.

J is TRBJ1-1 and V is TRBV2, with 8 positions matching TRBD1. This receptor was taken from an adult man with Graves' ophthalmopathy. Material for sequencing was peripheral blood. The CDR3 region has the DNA TGTGCCAGCAGTGTACTACAGGGGGTGAACACTGAAGCTTTCTTT. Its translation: CASSVLQGVNTEAFF.